Here is one T cell receptor beta chain with its context. What it binds is not known. The data derive from a study of cytomegalovirus exposure and HLA in healthy donors. Germline CDR1 reads SGHRS; CDR2 reads YFSETQ. V was clipped by 4 bases and J by 2 bases, with 12 bases between them. This CDR3 comprises 15 residues. The PCR used 60 Vbeta and 13 Jbeta primers. Data came from immunoSEQ multiplex PCR; TCRdb stores just in-frame clones and leaves some out. The sample data list about 140,000 clones. The study, taken as a whole, reports: A link between a missense DCLRE1C variant and TCR beta V- and J-gene trimming emerged from a later analysis. Serostatus for CMV was the only available immune exposure information. Sequencing likely caused a cluster of highly shared sequence variants.

The receptor comes from a man between 35 and 55 years old in good health and CMV-seronegative. Sequencing was done on a sample of PBMCs. This chain connects TRBV5-1 to TRBJ1-4; no clear D gene. DNA for the CDR3: TGCGCCAGCAGCCGCATGGGAGAGACTAATGAAAAACTGTTTTTT. It translates to CASSRMGETNEKLFF.